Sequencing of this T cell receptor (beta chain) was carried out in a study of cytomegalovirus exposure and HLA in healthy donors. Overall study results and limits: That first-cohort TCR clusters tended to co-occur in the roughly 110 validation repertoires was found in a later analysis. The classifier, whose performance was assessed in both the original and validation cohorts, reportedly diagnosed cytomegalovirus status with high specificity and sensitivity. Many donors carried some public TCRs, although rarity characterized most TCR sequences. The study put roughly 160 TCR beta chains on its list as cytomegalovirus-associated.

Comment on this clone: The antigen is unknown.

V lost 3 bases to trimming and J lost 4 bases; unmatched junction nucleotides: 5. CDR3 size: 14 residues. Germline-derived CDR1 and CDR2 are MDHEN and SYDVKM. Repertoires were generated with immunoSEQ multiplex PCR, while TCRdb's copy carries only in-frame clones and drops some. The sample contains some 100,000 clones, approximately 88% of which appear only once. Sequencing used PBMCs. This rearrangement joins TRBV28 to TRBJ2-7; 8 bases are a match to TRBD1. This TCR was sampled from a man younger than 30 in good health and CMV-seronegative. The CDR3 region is CASSLGRGRYEQYF. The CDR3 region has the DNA TGTGCCAGCAGTTTGGGCAGGGGGCGGTACGAGCAGTACTTC.